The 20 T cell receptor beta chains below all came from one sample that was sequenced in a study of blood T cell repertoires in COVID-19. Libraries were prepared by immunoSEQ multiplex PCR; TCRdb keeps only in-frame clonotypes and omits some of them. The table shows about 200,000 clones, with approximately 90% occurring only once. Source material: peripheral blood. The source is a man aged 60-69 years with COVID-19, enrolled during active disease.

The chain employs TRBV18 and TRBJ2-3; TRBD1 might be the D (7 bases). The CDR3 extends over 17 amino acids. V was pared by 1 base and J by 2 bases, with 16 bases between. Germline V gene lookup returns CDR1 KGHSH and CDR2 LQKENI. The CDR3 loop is CASSPQAGQHITDTQYF. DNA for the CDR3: TGTGCCAGCTCACCACAGGCGGGACAGCATATCACAGATACGCAGTATTTT.

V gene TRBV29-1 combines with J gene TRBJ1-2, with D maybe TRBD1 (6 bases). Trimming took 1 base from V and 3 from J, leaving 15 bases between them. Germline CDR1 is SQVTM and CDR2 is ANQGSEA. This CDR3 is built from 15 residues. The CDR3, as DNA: TGCAGCGTTGAAGGGGGTGCGGGGGCGGACTATGGCTACACCTTC. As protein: CSVEGGAGADYGYTF.

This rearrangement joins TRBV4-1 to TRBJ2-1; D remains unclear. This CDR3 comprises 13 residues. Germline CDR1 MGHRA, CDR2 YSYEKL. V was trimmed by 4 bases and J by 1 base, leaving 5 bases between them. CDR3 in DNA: TGCGCCAGCAGCCTCATTTCCTACAATGAGCAGTTCTTC. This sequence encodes CASSLISYNEQFF.

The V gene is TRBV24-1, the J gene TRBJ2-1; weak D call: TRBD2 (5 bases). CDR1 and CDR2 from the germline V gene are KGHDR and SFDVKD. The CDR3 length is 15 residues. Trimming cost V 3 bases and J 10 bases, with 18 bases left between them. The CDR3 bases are TGTGCCACCAGTGATAACCGTCCCTACTCGGGAGAGCAGTTCTTC. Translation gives CATSDNRPYSGEQFF.

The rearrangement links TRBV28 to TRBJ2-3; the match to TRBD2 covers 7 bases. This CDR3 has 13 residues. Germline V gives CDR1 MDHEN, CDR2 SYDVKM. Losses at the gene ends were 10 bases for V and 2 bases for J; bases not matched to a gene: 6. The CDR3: CATLGGNTDTQYF. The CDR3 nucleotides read TGTGCCACCCTGGGGGGGAACACAGATACGCAGTATTTT.

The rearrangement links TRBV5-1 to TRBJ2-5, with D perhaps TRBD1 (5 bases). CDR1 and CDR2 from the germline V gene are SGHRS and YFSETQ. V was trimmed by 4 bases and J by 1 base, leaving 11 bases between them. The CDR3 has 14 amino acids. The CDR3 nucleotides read TGCGCCAGCAGCCGTACAGGTCCCCAAGAGACCCAGTACTTC. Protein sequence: CASSRTGPQETQYF.

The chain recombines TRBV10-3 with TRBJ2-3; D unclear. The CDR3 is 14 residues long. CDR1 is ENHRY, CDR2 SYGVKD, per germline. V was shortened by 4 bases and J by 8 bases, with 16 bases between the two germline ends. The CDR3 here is CAISVSAPRGTQYF. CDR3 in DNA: TGTGCCATCAGTGTGTCGGCCCCCCGTGGTACGCAGTATTTT.

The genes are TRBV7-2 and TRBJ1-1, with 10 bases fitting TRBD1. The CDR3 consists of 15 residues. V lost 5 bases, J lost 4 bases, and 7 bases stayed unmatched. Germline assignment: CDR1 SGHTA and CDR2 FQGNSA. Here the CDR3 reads CASSISGTGATEAFF. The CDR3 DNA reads TGTGCCAGCAGCATCTCCGGGACAGGGGCCACTGAAGCTTTCTTT.

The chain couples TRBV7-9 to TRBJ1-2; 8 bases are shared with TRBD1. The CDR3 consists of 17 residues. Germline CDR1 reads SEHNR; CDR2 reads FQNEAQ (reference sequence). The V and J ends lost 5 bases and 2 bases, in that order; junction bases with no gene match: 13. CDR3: CASSVRPTGDLNYGYTF. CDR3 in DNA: TGTGCCAGCAGCGTAAGGCCGACAGGGGACTTGAACTATGGCTACACCTTC.

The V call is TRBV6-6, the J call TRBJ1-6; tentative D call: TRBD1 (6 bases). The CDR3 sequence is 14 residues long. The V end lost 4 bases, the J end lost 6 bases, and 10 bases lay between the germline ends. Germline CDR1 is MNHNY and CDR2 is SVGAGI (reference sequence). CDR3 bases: TGTGCCAGCAGTTCCGGACAGAGTAATTCACCCCTCCACTTT. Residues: CASSSGQSNSPLHF.

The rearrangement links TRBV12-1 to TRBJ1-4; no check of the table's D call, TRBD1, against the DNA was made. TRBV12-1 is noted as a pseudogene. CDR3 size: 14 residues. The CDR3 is CASSATGRNEKLFF. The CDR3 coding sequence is TGTGCCAGCAGCGCGACAGGGCGGAATGAAAAACTGTTTTTT.

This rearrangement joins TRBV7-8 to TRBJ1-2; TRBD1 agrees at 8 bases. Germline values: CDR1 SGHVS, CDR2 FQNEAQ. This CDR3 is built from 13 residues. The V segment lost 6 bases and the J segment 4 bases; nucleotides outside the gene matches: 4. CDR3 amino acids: CASRSGTGYGYTF. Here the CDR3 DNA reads TGTGCCAGCAGGTCCGGGACAGGCTATGGCTACACCTTC.

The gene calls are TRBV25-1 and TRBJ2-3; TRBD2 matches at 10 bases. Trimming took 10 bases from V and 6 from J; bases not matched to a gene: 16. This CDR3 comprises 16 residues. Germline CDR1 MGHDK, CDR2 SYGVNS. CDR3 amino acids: CAILSLGLARVDTQYF. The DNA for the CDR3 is TGTGCCATCCTCTCCTTGGGACTAGCGAGGGTGGATACGCAGTATTTT.

The CDR3 loop reads CAISEYQGADTEAFF. The CDR3, as DNA: TGTGCCATCAGTGAGTATCAGGGGGCGGACACTGAAGCTTTCTTT. This chain links TRBV10-3 with TRBJ1-1, with 8 bases fitting TRBD1. The CDR3 contains 15 residues. The J segment lost 3 bases and the V segment lost 1 base, leaving 4 bases of the junction unmatched. Germline V gene lookup returns CDR1 ENHRY and CDR2 SYGVKD.

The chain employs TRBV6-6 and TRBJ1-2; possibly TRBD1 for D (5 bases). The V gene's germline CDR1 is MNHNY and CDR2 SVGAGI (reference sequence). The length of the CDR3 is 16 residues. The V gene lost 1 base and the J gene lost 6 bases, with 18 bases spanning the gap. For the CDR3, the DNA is TGTGCCAGCAGTTACTTTTTGACAGACCTCTCTCATGGCTACACCTTC. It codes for CASSYFLTDLSHGYTF.

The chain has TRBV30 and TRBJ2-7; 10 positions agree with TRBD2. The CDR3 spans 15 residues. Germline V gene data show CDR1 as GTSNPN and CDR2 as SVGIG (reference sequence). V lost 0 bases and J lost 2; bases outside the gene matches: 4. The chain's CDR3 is CAWSVLAGVPYEQYF. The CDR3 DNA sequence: TGTGCCTGGAGTGTTCTAGCGGGGGTCCCCTACGAGCAGTACTTC.

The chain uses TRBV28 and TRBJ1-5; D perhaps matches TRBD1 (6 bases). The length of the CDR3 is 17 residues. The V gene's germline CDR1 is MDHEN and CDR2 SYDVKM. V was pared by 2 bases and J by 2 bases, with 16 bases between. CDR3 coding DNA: TGTGCCAGCAGTTTAGGGGGCATACTTAGGGGCAATCAGCCCCAGCATTTT. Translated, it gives CASSLGGILRGNQPQHF.

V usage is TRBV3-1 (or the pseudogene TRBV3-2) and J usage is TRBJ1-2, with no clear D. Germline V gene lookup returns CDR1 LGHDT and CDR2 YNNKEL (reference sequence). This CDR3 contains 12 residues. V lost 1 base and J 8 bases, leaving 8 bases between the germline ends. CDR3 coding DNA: TGTGCCAGCAGCCAAGTACCTCTAGGCTACACCTTC. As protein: CASSQVPLGYTF.

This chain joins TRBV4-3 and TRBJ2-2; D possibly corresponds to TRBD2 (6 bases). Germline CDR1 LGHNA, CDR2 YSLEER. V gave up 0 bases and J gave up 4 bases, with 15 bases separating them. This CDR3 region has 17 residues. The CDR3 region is CASSQDMASAGTGELFF. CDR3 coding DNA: TGCGCCAGCAGCCAAGATATGGCTAGCGCGGGCACCGGGGAGCTGTTTTTT.

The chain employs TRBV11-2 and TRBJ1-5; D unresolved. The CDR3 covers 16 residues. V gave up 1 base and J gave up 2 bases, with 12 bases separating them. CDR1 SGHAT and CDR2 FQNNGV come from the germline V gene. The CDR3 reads CASSLGDSGGNQPQHF. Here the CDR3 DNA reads TGTGCCAGCAGCTTAGGGGATTCGGGAGGCAATCAGCCCCAGCATTTT. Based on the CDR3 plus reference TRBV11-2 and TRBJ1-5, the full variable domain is EAGVAQSPRYKIIEKRQSVAFWCNPISGHATLYWYQQILGQGPKLLIQFQNNGVVDDSQLPKDRFSAERLKGVDSTLKIQPAKLEDSAVYLCASSLGDSGGNQPQHFGDGTRLSIL.